These T cell receptor beta chains were read from a single sample in a study of blood T cell repertoires in COVID-19. Repertoires were generated with immunoSEQ multiplex PCR, while TCRdb's copy carries only in-frame clones and drops some. The sample shows about 180,000 clones, roughly 81% of them seen only once. Sequenced: peripheral blood. These receptors came from a woman aged 45-60 years with COVID-19, enrolled during active disease. Each CDR3 is given with its conserved first and last residue. The D gene is left open where the match is weak. For some rows the clone size is stated as once, few or many, or as a class when expanded; others skip it.

j_call: TRBJ1-1; d_call: -; clone_size: -; v_call: TRBV3-1/TRBV3-2; cdr3_nt: TGTGCCAGCAGCCCTAGGCGGGCGACTGAAGCTTTCTTT; cdr3_aa: CASSPRRATEAFF
j_call: TRBJ2-5; d_call: -; clone_size: -; v_call: TRBV7-6; cdr3_nt: TGTGCCAGCAGCCCGAGCGAACAAGAGACCCAGTACTTC; cdr3_aa: CASSPSEQETQYF
j_call: TRBJ2-5; d_call: -; clone_size: -; v_call: TRBV11-2; cdr3_nt: TGTGCCAGCAGCTTTGGGGAGACAGAGACCCAGTACTTC; cdr3_aa: CASSFGETETQYF
j_call: TRBJ1-5; d_call: -; clone_size: once; v_call: TRBV5-1; cdr3_nt: TGCGCCAGCAGCTTGACAGGCGATGCCTATCAGCCCCAGCATTTT; cdr3_aa: CASSLTGDAYQPQHF
j_call: TRBJ2-3; d_call: -; clone_size: -; v_call: TRBV5-1; cdr3_nt: TGCGCCAGCAGCTTGGCCCTGGGAGGCACAGATACGCAGTATTTT; cdr3_aa: CASSLALGGTDTQYF
j_call: TRBJ2-7; d_call: -; clone_size: -; v_call: TRBV10-3; cdr3_nt: TGTGCCATCAGCGGGGCGGGGCAGGGTGGTAGGTACGAGCAGTACTTC; cdr3_aa: CAISGAGQGGRYEQYF
j_call: TRBJ2-5; d_call: -; clone_size: -; v_call: TRBV29-1; cdr3_nt: TGCAGCGTTGGAGTCTCCCAAGAGACCCAGTACTTC; cdr3_aa: CSVGVSQETQYF
j_call: TRBJ1-1; d_call: -; clone_size: -; v_call: TRBV10-3; cdr3_nt: TGTGCCATCAGGGGAGGGGGAGGAAACACTGAAGCTTTCTTT; cdr3_aa: CAIRGGGGNTEAFF
j_call: TRBJ2-7; d_call: TRBD2; clone_size: -; v_call: TRBV18; cdr3_nt: TGTGCCAGGGGCCTTCGGGAGGGCTACGAGCAGTACTTC; cdr3_aa: CARGLREGYEQYF
j_call: TRBJ1-1; d_call: TRBD1; clone_size: -; v_call: TRBV19; cdr3_nt: TGTGCCAGTACGCAGGGGGTGCGGATGAACACTGAAGCTTTCTTT; cdr3_aa: CASTQGVRMNTEAFF
j_call: TRBJ2-7; d_call: -; clone_size: -; v_call: TRBV18; cdr3_nt: TGTGCCAGCTCACCTGACAGCTCCTACGAGCAGTACTTC; cdr3_aa: CASSPDSSYEQYF
j_call: TRBJ2-5; d_call: TRBD2; clone_size: -; v_call: TRBV19; cdr3_nt: TGTGCCAGTAGTATGATGCGGGGGGGCCAAGAGACCCAGTACTTC; cdr3_aa: CASSMMRGGQETQYF
j_call: TRBJ1-2; d_call: TRBD1; clone_size: -; v_call: TRBV10-3; cdr3_nt: TGTGCCATCAGTGAGGACAGGGTGGGGGACTACACCTTC; cdr3_aa: CAISEDRVGDYTF
j_call: TRBJ1-5; d_call: TRBD1; clone_size: -; v_call: TRBV6-5; cdr3_nt: TGTGCCAGCAGGGGGGGACAGGGGGGCAATCAGCCCCAGCATTTT; cdr3_aa: CASRGGQGGNQPQHF
j_call: TRBJ2-2; d_call: -; clone_size: -; v_call: TRBV19; cdr3_nt: TGTGCCAGTAGGACAGGGAACACCGGGGAGCTGTTTTTT; cdr3_aa: CASRTGNTGELFF
j_call: TRBJ1-2; d_call: -; clone_size: -; v_call: TRBV19; cdr3_nt: TGTGCCAGTAGCCGGGACACTCCTAACTATGGCTACACCTTC; cdr3_aa: CASSRDTPNYGYTF
j_call: TRBJ2-7; d_call: TRBD1; clone_size: -; v_call: TRBV6-5; cdr3_nt: TGTGCCAGCAGTTACAACCGGGACAGGGGATTCGAGCAGTACTTC; cdr3_aa: CASSYNRDRGFEQYF
j_call: TRBJ2-6; d_call: -; clone_size: once; v_call: TRBV7-8; cdr3_nt: TGTGCCAGCAGCTTAGAACAGGGTACTGGGGCCAACGTCCTGACTTTC; cdr3_aa: CASSLEQGTGANVLTF
j_call: TRBJ1-4; d_call: -; clone_size: -; v_call: TRBV6-5; cdr3_nt: TGTGCCAGCAGTTACCGGGCGGGGGGGCGAGAAAAACTGTTTTTT; cdr3_aa: CASSYRAGGREKLFF
j_call: TRBJ1-3; d_call: -; clone_size: many; v_call: TRBV2; cdr3_nt: TGTGCCAGCAGTGAGAGCTCTGGAAACACCATATATTTT; cdr3_aa: CASSESSGNTIYF
j_call: TRBJ1-5; d_call: TRBD1; clone_size: -; v_call: TRBV10-3; cdr3_nt: TGTGCCATCAGTGCGACAGGGACTAATCAGCCCCAGCATTTT; cdr3_aa: CAISATGTNQPQHF
j_call: TRBJ2-5; d_call: TRBD2; clone_size: -; v_call: TRBV11-3; cdr3_nt: TGTGCCAGCAGCACTTCCGGGGGGGGCCAGGAGACCCAGTACTTC; cdr3_aa: CASSTSGGGQETQYF
j_call: TRBJ2-5; d_call: TRBD1; clone_size: -; v_call: TRBV28; cdr3_nt: TGTGCCAGCAGCTCGGACAGGGTGGGGCAAGAGACCCAGTACTTC; cdr3_aa: CASSSDRVGQETQYF
j_call: TRBJ2-1; d_call: TRBD2; clone_size: -; v_call: TRBV9; cdr3_nt: TGTGCCAGCAGCGTAGGGCCTAGCGGGGGTGAGCAGTTCTTC; cdr3_aa: CASSVGPSGGEQFF
j_call: TRBJ1-4; d_call: -; clone_size: -; v_call: TRBV7-9; cdr3_nt: TGTGCCAGCAGCAGACCGGGACTACCAACTAATGAAAAACTGTTTTTT; cdr3_aa: CASSRPGLPTNEKLFF
j_call: TRBJ2-5; d_call: TRBD2; clone_size: once; v_call: TRBV19; cdr3_nt: TGTGCCAGTAGTATTTTTGCGGGGGGCCCGGAGACCCAGTACTTC; cdr3_aa: CASSIFAGGPETQYF
j_call: TRBJ2-7; d_call: TRBD2; clone_size: -; v_call: TRBV4-1; cdr3_nt: TGCGCCAGCAGCCAAGAGGGGGGGACTAGCTACGAGCAGTACTTC; cdr3_aa: CASSQEGGTSYEQYF
j_call: TRBJ2-2; d_call: TRBD2; clone_size: -; v_call: TRBV27; cdr3_nt: TGTGCCAGCAGTAGAAGCGGGGGGGCGAACACCGGGGAGCTGTTTTTT; cdr3_aa: CASSRSGGANTGELFF
j_call: TRBJ2-1; d_call: -; clone_size: -; v_call: TRBV20-1; cdr3_nt: TGCAGTGCTAGTTTGGACTATTCCGCCTACAATGAGCAGTTCTTC; cdr3_aa: CSASLDYSAYNEQFF
j_call: TRBJ1-5; d_call: TRBD1; clone_size: -; v_call: TRBV6-5; cdr3_nt: TGTGCCAGCAGTTACTCGTGGACAGGGGATCAGCCCCAGCATTTT; cdr3_aa: CASSYSWTGDQPQHF
j_call: TRBJ1-3; d_call: -; clone_size: -; v_call: TRBV11-2; cdr3_nt: TGTGCCAGCAGCTTAGGACGGAGCTCTGGAAACACCATATATTTT; cdr3_aa: CASSLGRSSGNTIYF